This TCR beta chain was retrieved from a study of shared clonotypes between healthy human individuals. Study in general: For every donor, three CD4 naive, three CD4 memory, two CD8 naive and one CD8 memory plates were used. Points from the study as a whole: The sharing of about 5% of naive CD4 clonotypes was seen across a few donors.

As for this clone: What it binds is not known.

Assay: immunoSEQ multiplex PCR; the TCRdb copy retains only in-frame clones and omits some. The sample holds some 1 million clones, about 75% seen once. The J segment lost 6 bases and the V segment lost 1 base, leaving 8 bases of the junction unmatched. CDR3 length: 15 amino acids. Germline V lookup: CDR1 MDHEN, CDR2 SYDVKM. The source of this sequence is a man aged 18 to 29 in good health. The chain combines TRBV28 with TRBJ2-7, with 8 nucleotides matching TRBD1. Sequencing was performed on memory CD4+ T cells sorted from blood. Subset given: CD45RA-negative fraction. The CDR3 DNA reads TGTGCCAGCAGTTTATTGGACAGGGATGGTGGCGAGCAGTACTTC. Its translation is CASSLLDRDGGEQYF.